This T cell receptor (beta chain) was captured by sequencing in a study of long-term antiretroviral therapy in people with HIV. General study results and limits: No data were available on ART adherence, viral resistance or therapy changes.

The table lists this clone with a count of one. Its antigen is not known. Version v3.0 of the immunoSEQ assay was performed at survey level. Sequenced by immunoSEQ multiplex PCR; TCRdb stores in-frame clones only, minus some. This sample has more than 20,000 clones, with 85% to 90% found just once. The V and J ends lost 1 base and 2 bases respectively, with 7 bases between them. Germline assignment: CDR1 SGHTA and CDR2 FQGNSA. The CDR3 is made up of 14 amino acids. The sample was unsorted PBMCs, taken 1.8 years before starting antiretroviral therapy. The chain recombines TRBV7-2 with TRBJ2-3; D is possibly TRBD1 (5 bases). This TCR was recovered from a young woman with HIV. The CDR3 DNA reads TGTGCCAGCAGCTTAGACAGGAACACAGATACGCAGTATTTT. As protein: CASSLDRNTDTQYF.